Presented here are 23 T cell receptor beta chains from one specimen sequenced in a study of early T cells in non-severe SARS-CoV-2 infection. TCRdb reanalysed the 5' RACE reads using MiXCR and keeps one entry per CDR3 protein. The sample lists around 92,000 distinct CDR3 sequences, approximately 11% occurring once. Sequencing was done on a sample of whole blood. These receptors came from an adult who was a healthcare worker with PCR-confirmed SARS-CoV-2 infection or an uninfected control (not recorded which).

Only a few counts were recorded for this clonotype. The chain recombines TRBV28 with TRBJ2-5; D not certain. The CDR3 runs 12 residues. In germline, CDR1 is MDHEN, CDR2 SYDVKM. Trimming pared 6 bases from V and 4 bases from J, leaving 9 bases between. The CDR3 DNA reads TGTGCCAGCAGATTGGTGGGAGAGACCCAGTACTTC. Translation: CASRLVGETQYF.

This clonotype appeared many times. The V and J genes are TRBV3-1 and TRBJ2-5; the match to TRBD2 covers 10 bases. The V gene's germline CDR1 is LGHDT and CDR2 YNNKEL (reference sequence). Trimming took 0 bases from V and 2 from J; bases not matched to a gene: 9. The CDR3 totals 18 residues. The CDR3 DNA reads TGTGCCAGCAGCCAAGATCCCCCATCAGCGGGGGGGCAAGAGACCCAGTACTTC. Translating it yields CASSQDPPSAGGQETQYF.

The chain employs TRBV12-3 or TRBV12-4 and TRBJ2-2; unclear D gene. The CDR3 contains 13 residues. Trimming took off 8 bases at V and 1 base at J, with 8 bases between the two ends. In DNA form, the CDR3 reads TGTGCCAGCGGACCCAGGAACACCGGGGAGCTGTTTTTT. This encodes CASGPRNTGELFF.

This clonotype has a count of ten or more. V is TRBV3-1 and J is TRBJ1-6, with no clear D. V shed 2 bases and J shed 6 bases, with 8 bases lying between them. The CDR3 has 14 amino acids. Looked up from germline, CDR1 is LGHDT and CDR2 is YNNKEL (reference sequence). The CDR3 reads CASSQFSPNSPLHF. In nucleotides, the CDR3 is TGTGCCAGCAGCCAATTTTCACCTAATTCACCCCTCCACTTT.

This clonotype showed up many times. The rearrangement joins TRBV15 to TRBJ2-2, with 10 nucleotides matching TRBD2. Germline assignment: CDR1 LNHNV and CDR2 YYDKDF (reference sequence). The CDR3 loop spans 17 amino acids. V gave up 1 base and J gave up 6 bases; unmatched junction bases: 8. CDR3 sequence: CATSRGSGLASPGELFF. CDR3 nucleotide sequence: TGTGCCACCAGCAGAGGTTCGGGACTAGCGTCCCCCGGGGAGCTGTTTTTT.

This clonotype was counted between two and nine times. The chain carries TRBV29-1 and TRBJ1-5; possible D gene TRBD1, 5 bases. Germline CDR1 is SQVTM and CDR2 is ANQGSEA. The CDR3 has 13 amino acids. V was clipped by 2 bases and J by 1 base, with 6 bases between them. CDR3: CSVEQGSNQPQHF. The CDR3 nucleotides are TGCAGCGTTGAACAGGGCAGCAATCAGCCCCAGCATTTT. Complete variable domain (other parts from reference TRBV29-1 and TRBJ1-5): SAVISQKPSRDICQRGTSLTIQCQVDSQVTMMFWYRQQPGQSLTLIATANQGSEATYESGFVIDKFPISRPNLTFSTLTVSNMSPEDSSIYLCSVEQGSNQPQHFGDGTRLSIL.

This clonotype was detected many times. The rearrangement joins TRBV4-1 to TRBJ2-5; TRBD1 matches 11 bases. The CDR3 extends over 19 amino acids. Trimming took 0 bases from V and 9 from J; bases not matched to a gene: 18. From germline, CDR1 is MGHRA and CDR2 YSYEKL. CDR3 sequence (DNA): TGCGCCAGCAGCCAAGAGCCTGCCCACGGACAGGGGGCCTCTGAGGCCCAGTACTTC. Translation gives CASSQEPAHGQGASEAQYF.

This clonotype was seen many times. The CDR3, as DNA: TGCAGTGCTAGCCGGGGGCGGACTGAAGCTTTCTTT. This gives the protein CSASRGRTEAFF. J is TRBJ1-1 and V is TRBV20-1; D possibly corresponds to TRBD1 (6 bases). In germline, CDR1 is DFQATT, CDR2 SNEGSKA (reference sequence). The length of the CDR3 is 12 residues. Trimming cost V 3 bases and J 5 bases, with 10 bases left between them.

This clonotype has a handful of counts. This chain connects TRBV20-1 to TRBJ2-7; 12 nucleotides line up with TRBD1. The germline V gene encodes CDR1 DFQATT and CDR2 SNEGSKA (reference sequence). V was clipped by 3 bases and J by 4 bases; unmatched bases: 4. The CDR3 is 14 residues long. CDR3 in amino acids: CSARLGQGAYEQYF. CDR3 coding DNA: TGCAGTGCTAGGTTGGGACAGGGGGCTTACGAGCAGTACTTC.

The J gene is TRBJ2-4, the V gene TRBV4-1, with D hard to call. CDR3 length: 18 residues. The V end lost 1 base, the J end lost 1 base, and 17 bases lay between the germline ends. Germline V gene sequence: CDR1 MGHRA, CDR2 YSYEKL. This CDR3 is CASSQVSTGYMAKNIQYF. The CDR3 DNA is TGCGCCAGCAGCCAAGTTAGTACCGGGTATATGGCCAAAAACATTCAGTACTTC.

The rearrangement links TRBV27 to TRBJ2-1; TRBD1 might be the D (6 bases). The germline V gene has CDR1 MNHEY and CDR2 SMNVEV (reference sequence). Trimming removed 2 bases from V and 8 bases from J, with 10 bases in between. The CDR3 loop spans 13 amino acids. This chain's CDR3 is CASSLQGYHEQFF. In nucleotides, the CDR3 is TGTGCCAGCAGTTTACAGGGGTATCATGAGCAGTTCTTC.

This clonotype was observed at least ten times. The chain uses TRBV7-2 and TRBJ2-3; D not certain. The CDR3 totals 12 residues. Trimming left V 5 bases short and J 2 bases short, with 5 bases between. Germline V gives CDR1 SGHTA, CDR2 FQGNSA. The CDR3 DNA is TGTGCCAGCAGCCTCTTCACAGATACGCAGTATTTT. Amino acids: CASSLFTDTQYF.

In its sample, this clonotype was seen many times. This sequence joins TRBV6-1 and TRBJ2-1, with 9 bases lining up with TRBD2. The CDR3 runs to 16 residues. Looked up from germline, CDR1 is MNHNS and CDR2 is SASEGT. Trimming at V came to 3 bases and at J to 3 bases, leaving 6 bases not matched to a gene. CDR3 sequence: CASSELPSGDYNEQFF. CDR3 bases: TGTGCCAGCAGTGAGCTCCCTAGCGGGGACTACAATGAGCAGTTCTTC.

V gene TRBV18 combines with J gene TRBJ1-6; no clear D. V was pared by 2 bases and J by 8 bases, with 16 bases between. Germline V gene sequence: CDR1 KGHSH, CDR2 LQKENI. CDR3 length equals 16 residues. This chain's CDR3 is CASSPSGVLYDSPLHF. The CDR3 nucleotides read TGTGCCAGCTCACCATCAGGCGTACTATATGATTCACCCCTCCACTTT.

This clonotype was picked up many times. The chain links TRBV24-1 to TRBJ2-1; D is undetermined. V lost 3 bases to trimming and J lost 8 bases, with 10 bases between them. CDR3 length: 13 residues. Germline V lookup: CDR1 KGHDR, CDR2 SFDVKD. The CDR3 loop is CATSDPGLHEQFF. In DNA, the CDR3 is TGTGCCACCAGTGATCCGGGCCTCCATGAGCAGTTCTTC.

Only a few counts were recorded for this clonotype. The rearrangement uses TRBV7-9 and TRBJ2-1; 7 bases map to TRBD2. The CDR3 spans 15 residues. The junction had 6 bases not matched to a gene; V was cut back by 0 bases and J by 7 bases. Germline assignment: CDR1 SEHNR and CDR2 FQNEAQ (reference sequence). DNA for the CDR3: TGTGCCAGCAGCTTAGCAGGAGGACTAGTAAATGAGCAGTTCTTC. Translated, it gives CASSLAGGLVNEQFF.

Ten or more counts support this clonotype. V gene TRBV28 combines with J gene TRBJ1-5; TRBD1 is a possible D gene (5 bases). This CDR3 spans 14 amino acids. Germline CDR1 and CDR2: MDHEN and SYDVKM. Trimming removed 2 bases from V and 4 bases from J, with 9 bases in between. CDR3 in amino acids: CASSLGQGNQPQHF. The CDR3, as DNA: TGTGCCAGCAGTTTAGGGCAGGGAAATCAGCCCCAGCATTTT.

The chain links TRBV7-2 to TRBJ2-7; 8 bases align to TRBD1. V dropped 3 bases and J dropped 2; count of bases not matched to a gene: 6. The CDR3 loop spans 15 amino acids. Germline values: CDR1 SGHTA, CDR2 FQGNSA. CDR3 DNA sequence: TGTGCCAGCAGCTTTCCCTGGACAGGGCCCTACGAGCAGTACTTC. Residues: CASSFPWTGPYEQYF.

This chain's CDR3 is CASSLGQGARTDTQYF. The CDR3 DNA reads as TGCGCCAGCAGCTTGGGACAGGGGGCTCGCACAGATACGCAGTATTTT. The V gene is TRBV5-1, the J gene TRBJ2-3; 10 bases map to TRBD1. V gave up 0 bases and J gave up 1 base; unmatched junction bases: 2. The germline V gene has CDR1 SGHRS and CDR2 YFSETQ. CDR3 length equals 16 residues.

This clonotype has more than one count but fewer than ten. The chain recombines TRBV2 with TRBJ1-2; perhaps TRBD1 as D (5 bases). This CDR3 comprises 15 residues. V was pared by 8 bases and J by 2 bases, with 18 bases between. In germline, CDR1 is SNHLY, CDR2 FYNNEI. The CDR3 sequence: CASSFSGRRNYGYTF. The DNA for the CDR3 is TGTGCCAGCTCCTTTTCGGGACGGAGAAACTATGGCTACACCTTC. The full variable domain, with the rest looked up from reference TRBV2 and TRBJ1-2, is EPEVTQTPSHQVTQMGQEVILRCVPISNHLYFYWYRQILGQKVEFLVSFYNNEISEKSEIFDDQFSVERPDGSNFTLKIRSTKLEDSAMYFCASSFSGRRNYGYTFGSGTRLTVV.

This sequence joins TRBV4-1 and TRBJ1-1, with TRBD1 matching over 7 bases. The CDR3 runs 15 residues. Germline CDR1 is MGHRA and CDR2 is YSYEKL. The ends lost 6 bases at V and 5 bases at J; junction bases unmatched: 12. The CDR3 DNA reads TGCGCCAGCAGGGACCAGGGGGAGACGGGGACTGAAGCTTTCTTT. Encoded protein: CASRDQGETGTEAFF.

The chain joins TRBV12-3 or TRBV12-4 to TRBJ1-1; D unclear. CDR3 length: 13 residues. Trimming took 1 base from V and 1 from J, leaving 4 bases between them. CDR3 amino acids: CASSLVQNTEAFF. The CDR3, as DNA: TGTGCCAGCAGTTTAGTGCAGAACACTGAAGCTTTCTTT.

A few counts support this clonotype. The rearrangement uses TRBV20-1 and TRBJ1-4, with D maybe TRBD1 (5 bases). The CDR3 contains 13 residues. Germline loops: CDR1 DFQATT, CDR2 SNEGSKA (reference sequence). The V end was cut by 7 bases, the J end by 8 bases, with 17 bases between. The CDR3 DNA is TGCAGTGTCCCGTCAGGGTTCAGGGAAAAACTGTTTTTT. It codes for CSVPSGFREKLFF.